This T cell receptor beta chain was obtained from a study of blood T cells in healthy people across ages. CDR1 is GTSNPN and CDR2 is SVGIG in the germline V gene (reference sequence). This CDR3 spans 19 amino acids. V lost 7 bases to trimming and J lost 0 bases, with 28 bases between them. Through a sample-barcoded 5' primer and a J-beta primer mix, a second PCR was run for 7 to 11 cycles. Every cDNA molecule bore a tag from a template-switch adaptor containing 12 random nucleotides. TCRdb reprocessed the 5' RACE reads via MiXCR and lists one record per CDR3 protein. This sample carries about 650,000 distinct CDR3 sequences, approximately 30% of them seen once, and the ten largest clones take 15%. This clonotype was found many times.

V and J are TRBV30 and TRBJ2-4, with D tentatively TRBD1 (5 bases). Material for sequencing was blood. The TCR originated in a woman of 80 years or more in good health. CDR3 sequence reads: CAYQGSREDLFLAKNIQYF. The CDR3 DNA reads TGTGCCTACCAAGGTTCCAGGGAAGATTTATTTTTAGCCAAAAACATTCAGTACTTC.